The T cell receptor beta chain described here comes from a study of T cell repertoires in cytomegalovirus infection. The overall study: CMV epitopes in the study were HLA-C-restricted (recently identified) and HLA-B-restricted (well studied).

Whole-study results and caveats: Cumulative public TCR beta family frequency identified carriers of CMV plus the relevant HLA.

As concerns this clonotype: The antigen is undetermined.

One entry per CDR3 protein, called by TCRdb with MiXCR from the reads. The sample includes 340,000 or so distinct CDR3 sequences, about 25% seen only once; the top ten take about 14%. CDR1 and CDR2 (germline): MDHEN, SYDVKM. The junction had 2 bases not matched to a gene; V was cut back by 2 bases and J by 2 bases. The CDR3 has 16 residues. The chain couples TRBV28 to TRBJ2-1; 11 nucleotides agree with TRBD2. Sequences were derived from cultured PBMCs, sampled from culture after CMV antigen stimulation. The clonotype was recovered from a human donor in good health (CMV status not recorded). Some clones in this sample may be carry-over from other donors' samples. The CDR3 region has the DNA TGTGCCAGCAGTTTACAGACTAGCGGGGCCTACAATGAGCAGTTCTTC. Protein: CASSLQTSGAYNEQFF.